The TCR delta chain under discussion was sequenced for a study of γδ T cells in repeated Plasmodium falciparum infection. TCRdb re-called clones from the multiplex PCR reads via CATT. The sample carries 75,000 to 95,000 delta-chain clones, approximately 0.92% recorded once. This clone was observed a handful of times. The mismatch at residue 6 between this DNA's translation and the TCRdb protein of a much larger clone likely reflects a read error; the protein shown is translated from the DNA. V lost 3 bases and J lost 4, with 20 bases in between. Germline values: CDR1 GEAIGNYY, CDR2 EKD. The CDR3 spans 16 residues. Bulk repertoires came from Vgamma9/Vdelta2+ or Vdelta2-negative gammadelta T cells flow-sorted from PBMC.

This clonotype was sampled from a pool of human donors (malaria-infected and uninfected, not separated). This chain links TRDV2 with TRDJ1; TRDD3 might be the D (6 bases). The J gene is not listed in TCRdb, so it was assigned here from a DNA match to germline. Sequenced sample: gamma-delta T cells from blood. This CDR3 reads CACDPRGGGGDDKLIF. CDR3 in DNA: TGTGCCTGTGACCCCCGCGGCGGGGGGGGGGACGATAAACTCATCTTT.